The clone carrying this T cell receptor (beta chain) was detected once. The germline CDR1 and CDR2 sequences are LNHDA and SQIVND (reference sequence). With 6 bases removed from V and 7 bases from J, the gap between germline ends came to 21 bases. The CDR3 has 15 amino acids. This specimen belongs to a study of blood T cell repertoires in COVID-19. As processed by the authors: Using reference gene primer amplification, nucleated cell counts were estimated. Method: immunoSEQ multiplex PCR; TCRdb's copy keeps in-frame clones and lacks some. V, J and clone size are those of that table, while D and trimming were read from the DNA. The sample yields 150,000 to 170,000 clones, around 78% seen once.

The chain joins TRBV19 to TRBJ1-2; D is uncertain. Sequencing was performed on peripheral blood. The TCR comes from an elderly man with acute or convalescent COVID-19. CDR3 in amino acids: CASRPTPGSPSGYTF. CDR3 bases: TGTGCCAGTAGGCCAACCCCGGGGTCCCCGTCTGGCTACACCTTC.